This T cell receptor beta chain was retrieved from a study of blood T cells in healthy people across ages. Through a sample-barcoded 5' primer and a J-beta primer mix, a second PCR was run for 7 to 11 cycles. MiXCR, run by TCRdb on the 5' RACE reads, gives a single entry per CDR3 protein. The profile shows over 1.5 million distinct CDR3 sequences, roughly 52% of them singletons. V was cut by 9 bases and J by 2 bases, with 12 bases left in between. CDR1 SNHLY and CDR2 FYNNEI come from the germline V gene. CDR3 length: 13 residues. This chain joins TRBV2 and TRBJ2-3, with D hard to call. This TCR was recovered from a woman between 35 and 50 years old in good health. Material: blood. The CDR3 bases are TGTGCCAGTAAGACCCAATCCACAGATACGCAGTATTTT. Translating it yields CASKTQSTDTQYF.